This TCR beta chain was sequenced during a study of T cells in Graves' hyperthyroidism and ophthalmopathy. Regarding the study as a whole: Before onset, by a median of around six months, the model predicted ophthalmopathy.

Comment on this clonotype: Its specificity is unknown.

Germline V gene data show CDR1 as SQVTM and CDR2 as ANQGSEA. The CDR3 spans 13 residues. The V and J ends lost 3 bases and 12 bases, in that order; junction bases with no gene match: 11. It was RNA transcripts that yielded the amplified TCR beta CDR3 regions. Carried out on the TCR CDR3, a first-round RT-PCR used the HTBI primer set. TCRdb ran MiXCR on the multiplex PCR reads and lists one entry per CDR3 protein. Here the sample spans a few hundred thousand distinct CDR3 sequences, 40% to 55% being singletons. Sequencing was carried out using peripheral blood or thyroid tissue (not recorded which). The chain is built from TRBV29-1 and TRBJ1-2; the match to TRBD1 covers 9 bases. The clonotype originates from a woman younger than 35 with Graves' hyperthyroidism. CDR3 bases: TGCAGCGTTGATTTGGGACAGGGTATTTCCGACACCTTC. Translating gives CSVDLGQGISDTF.